Each of the 19 T cell receptor beta chains below was sequenced from the same sample in a study of identifying expanded T cells in peripheral blood. Profiling relied on immunoSEQ multiplex PCR, and the TCRdb table lists in-frame clones only, not all of them. The table has about 97,000 clones, around 90% seen once; the top ten hold roughly 17%. Material: blood. These receptors came from a person aged 18 to 69 in good health.

The chain links TRBV10-3 to TRBJ1-6, with D uncertain. The V end lost 0 bases, the J end lost 10 bases, and 13 bases lay between the germline ends. CDR3 size: 15 residues. Germline CDR1 reads ENHRY; CDR2 reads SYGVKD. The CDR3 sequence is CAISESTQSYSPLHF. In DNA form, the CDR3 reads TGTGCCATCAGTGAGTCGACCCAGTCCTACTCACCCCTCCACTTT.

The chain has TRBV4-2 and TRBJ2-5; 10 bases align to TRBD2. Germline trimming cut 0 bases from V and 6 bases from J; bases unmatched to any gene: 16. The germline gives CDR1 LGHNA, CDR2 YNFKEQ. The CDR3 runs 19 residues. CDR3 sequence (DNA): TGTGCCAGCAGCCAAGATAGGCTAGCGGGGGACGCCCCCTCACAGACCCAGTACTTC. Its protein product is CASSQDRLAGDAPSQTQYF.

V usage is TRBV10-3 and J usage is TRBJ1-2, with 10 bases lining up with TRBD1. Germline V gene lookup returns CDR1 ENHRY and CDR2 SYGVKD. The CDR3 is 16 residues long. V was pared by 7 bases and J by 6 bases, with 14 bases of the junction left unmatched. The CDR3 sequence is CAITTGRGQGTDGYTF. The CDR3 bases are TGTGCCATCACCACCGGTAGGGGACAGGGGACGGATGGCTACACCTTC.

V and J are TRBV6-5 and TRBJ1-3; 8 bases agree with TRBD1. The CDR3 loop spans 15 amino acids. Germline CDR1 reads MNHEY; CDR2 reads SVGAGI. V was pared by 5 bases and J by 2 bases, with 5 bases of the junction left unmatched. The CDR3 bases are TGTGCCAGCAGTCAGACGACAGGGGCTGGAAACACCATATATTTT. Amino acid sequence: CASSQTTGAGNTIYF.

The chain couples TRBV4-1 to TRBJ2-2, with D perhaps TRBD2 (6 bases). CDR1 and CDR2 from the germline V gene are MGHRA and YSYEKL. The length of the CDR3 is 17 residues. V was pared by 0 bases and J by 6 bases, with 17 bases between. The CDR3, as DNA: TGCGCCAGCAGCCAAGAACGGCTAGCGAGCTTCGCCGGGGAGCTGTTTTTT. Amino acid sequence: CASSQERLASFAGELFF.

This chain joins TRBV6-1 and TRBJ1-4; D is perhaps TRBD1 (5 bases). V was pared by 3 bases and J by 0 bases, with 5 bases between. From germline, CDR1 is MNHNS and CDR2 SASEGT. This CDR3 comprises 14 residues. This chain's CDR3 is CASSEGATNEKLFF. CDR3 DNA sequence: TGTGCCAGCAGTGAGGGGGCAACTAATGAAAAACTGTTTTTT.

The V call is TRBV6-1, the J call TRBJ1-4, with D maybe TRBD1 (6 bases). The CDR3 has 14 amino acids. Germline assignment: CDR1 MNHNS and CDR2 SASEGT. V was cut by 8 bases and J by 7 bases, with 17 bases left in between. The CDR3 here is CASHPGGPTEKLFF. The CDR3 bases are TGTGCCAGCCACCCCGGGGGGCCTACTGAAAAACTGTTTTTT.

This clone was seen a handful of times. V is TRBV30 and J is TRBJ1-1, with TRBD1 as a possible D gene (6 bases). CDR3 size: 13 residues. V lost 0 bases and J 4 bases, leaving 9 bases between the germline ends. Germline assignment: CDR1 GTSNPN and CDR2 SVGIG (reference sequence). The CDR3 coding sequence is TGTGCCTGGAGTGTAGAGGGGGGCACTGAAGCTTTCTTT. It yields the protein CAWSVEGGTEAFF.

J is TRBJ1-2 and V is TRBV18, with TRBD1 identical over 9 bases. The CDR3 totals 13 residues. Per the germline V gene, CDR1 is KGHSH and CDR2 is LQKENI. V lost 1 base to trimming and J lost 9 bases; unmatched junction nucleotides: 3. The CDR3 sequence: CASSPRTGESYTF. The CDR3 nucleotides read TGTGCCAGCTCACCACGGACAGGGGAAAGCTACACCTTC.

The gene calls are TRBV20-1 and TRBJ2-7, with TRBD1 as a possible D gene (6 bases). Deletions cut 3 bases from V and 3 bases from J, with 6 bases between. CDR3 size: 11 residues. The germline V gene has CDR1 DFQATT and CDR2 SNEGSKA (reference sequence). In DNA, the CDR3 is TGCAGTGCTAGGGACAGCTACGAGCAGTACTTC. Translated: CSARDSYEQYF.

V is TRBV4-3 and J is TRBJ2-3; D is unclear. This CDR3 is built from 14 residues. Trimming left V 3 bases short and J 5 bases short, with 12 bases between. In germline, CDR1 is LGHNA, CDR2 YSLEER. The CDR3 nucleotides are TGCGCCAGCAGCCAGCAACAGAGGTTAGATACGCAGTATTTT. It yields the protein CASSQQQRLDTQYF.

The J gene is TRBJ1-5, the V gene TRBV28; D uncertain. The V end was cut by 1 base, the J end by 2 bases, with 3 bases between. CDR3 length equals 13 residues. Germline V gene data show CDR1 as MDHEN and CDR2 as SYDVKM. CDR3 DNA: TGTGCCAGCAGTTTATTCCGCAATCAGCCCCAGCATTTT. Translation: CASSLFRNQPQHF.

The chain couples TRBV28 to TRBJ2-7, with 9 nucleotides matching TRBD2. CDR3 length: 16 amino acids. Trimming removed 10 bases from V and 3 bases from J; junction bases left unmatched: 16. The V gene's germline CDR1 is MDHEN and CDR2 SYDVKM. The CDR3 DNA reads TGTGCCACCACACCTTGGAGCTCTAGCGGGGTCTACGAGCAGTACTTC. It is translated as CATTPWSSSGVYEQYF.

The DNA for the CDR3 is TGTGCCAGCAGCTTAGTAGGGGGCAGGTTGAATGAGCAGTTCTTC. Its protein product is CASSLVGGRLNEQFF. The chain joins TRBV11-1 to TRBJ2-1; 7 bases are shared with TRBD1. CDR1 is SGHAT, CDR2 FQDESV, per germline (reference sequence). J gave up 7 bases and V 1 base, and 7 bases lay outside the gene matches. This CDR3 has 15 residues. Drawing the rest from reference TRBV11-1 and TRBJ2-1, the complete variable domain is EAEVAQSPRYKITEKSQAVAFWCDPISGHATLYWYRQILGQGPELLVQFQDESVVDDSQLPKDRFSAERLKGVDSTLKIQPAELGDSAMYLCASSLVGGRLNEQFFGPGTRLTVL.

As for this clone: An end of the junction differs from the germline gene, which may be a read error. V usage is TRBV18 and J usage is TRBJ2-5; D is unresolved. The germline V gene encodes CDR1 KGHSH and CDR2 LQKENI. The length of the CDR3 is 16 residues. The CDR3 DNA sequence: TGTGCCAGCTCACCACCGACGGCAGGTCCAAAAGACACCCAGTACTTC. Amino acids: CASSPPTAGPKDTQYF.

The V gene is TRBV18, the J gene TRBJ2-4; D uncertain. The germline V and J ends were trimmed by 5 bases and 0 bases, with 14 bases remaining between them. Germline V gives CDR1 KGHSH, CDR2 LQKENI. The CDR3 totals 16 residues. DNA for the CDR3: TGTGCCAGCTCATCACAGACCCTTCTAGCCAAAAACATTCAGTACTTC. It specifies CASSSQTLLAKNIQYF.

The V gene is TRBV7-2, the J gene TRBJ2-1; TRBD2 agrees at 9 bases. V shed 5 bases and J 6 bases; nucleotides not matched to a gene: 2. Germline V CDR1 and CDR2: SGHTA, FQGNSA. The CDR3 length is 13 residues. The chain's CDR3 is CASSQRGANEQFF. For the CDR3, the DNA is TGTGCCAGCAGCCAGCGGGGGGCCAATGAGCAGTTCTTC. Based on the CDR3 plus reference TRBV7-2 and TRBJ2-1, the full variable domain is GAGVSQSPSNKVTEKGKDVELRCDPISGHTALYWYRQSLGQGLEFLIYFQGNSAPDKSGLPSDRFSAERTGGSVSTLTIQRTQQEDSAVYLCASSQRGANEQFFGPGTRLTVL.

This sequence joins TRBV18 and TRBJ1-6; no reliable D call. Trimming stripped 3 bases from V and 3 bases from J, with 12 bases between. CDR1 is KGHSH and CDR2 is LQKENI in the germline V gene. CDR3 length: 16 residues. The CDR3 nucleotides are TGTGCCAGCTCACCGAATCGGGCTGTCTATAATTCACCCCTCCACTTT. Its translation is CASSPNRAVYNSPLHF.

A remark on this clone: The germline gene is not matched at one end of the junction; a read error may be the cause. V is TRBV5-6 and J is TRBJ2-3; D perhaps matches TRBD1 (5 bases). The germline V gene encodes CDR1 SGHDT and CDR2 YYEEEE. The CDR3 extends over 14 amino acids. This CDR3 reads CASSLGLSTGTQYF. CDR3 DNA sequence: TGTGCCAGCAGCCTGGGTCTTAGCACAGGTACGCAGTATTTT.